A selection of T cell receptor beta chains follows, all from one sample in a study of cytomegalovirus exposure and HLA in healthy donors. Some clones are missing from TCRdb's copy, which holds only in-frame ones; the method was immunoSEQ multiplex PCR. The sample totals more than 40,000 clones. Input material: PBMCs. Receptors originate from a female donor in good health and CMV-seronegative. Each CDR3 is given without its conserved first and last residue. Fields, in order: J gene, V gene, CDR3 protein.

J gene: TRBJ1-1
V gene: TRBV6-5
CDR3 protein: ASSNSGVRAF

J gene: TRBJ1-6
V gene: TRBV25-1
CDR3 protein: ASSRGGDSPLH

J gene: TRBJ1-5
V gene: TRBV4-2
CDR3 protein: ASSQAGGLQPQH

J gene: TRBJ2-5
V gene: TRBV7-2
CDR3 protein: ASSSGTGFETQY

J gene: TRBJ2-7
V gene: TRBV5-1
CDR3 protein: ASSVTSGGRIEQY

J gene: TRBJ2-5
V gene: TRBV7-8
CDR3 protein: ASSLGQGRLETQY

J gene: TRBJ2-7
V gene: TRBV6-6
CDR3 protein: ASITRLAGAHEQY

J gene: TRBJ2-7
V gene: TRBV4-3
CDR3 protein: ASSQDPGGGADEQY

J gene: TRBJ1-4
V gene: TRBV30
CDR3 protein: AWTRMPGEKLF

J gene: TRBJ2-3
V gene: TRBV2
CDR3 protein: ASSAEGLSTDTQY

J gene: TRBJ2-1
V gene: TRBV2
CDR3 protein: ASSVPGGSSDNEQF

J gene: TRBJ2-5
V gene: TRBV6-5
CDR3 protein: ATGRGETQY

J gene: TRBJ1-4
V gene: TRBV4-1
CDR3 protein: ASSQQGAGEKLF

J gene: TRBJ2-3
V gene: TRBV4-3
CDR3 protein: ASSQDHRGSGGRLSTDTQY

J gene: TRBJ2-7
V gene: TRBV4-2
CDR3 protein: ASSQERPSGDYEQY

J gene: TRBJ2-1
V gene: TRBV7-9
CDR3 protein: ASSPGQGAINEQF

J gene: TRBJ2-1
V gene: TRBV14
CDR3 protein: ASSQVERSGYEQF

J gene: TRBJ1-1
V gene: TRBV25-1
CDR3 protein: ASSDPEGDPEAF

J gene: TRBJ2-1
V gene: TRBV4-1
CDR3 protein: ASSQGTSGWSSYNEQF

J gene: TRBJ2-6
V gene: TRBV18
CDR3 protein: ASSPLDITGANVLT

J gene: TRBJ1-1
V gene: TRBV6-5
CDR3 protein: ASNIGAEAF

J gene: TRBJ1-5
V gene: TRBV30
CDR3 protein: AWEGGPGQPQH

J gene: TRBJ2-1
V gene: TRBV30
CDR3 protein: AWISSGRSDNEQF

J gene: TRBJ1-3
V gene: TRBV27
CDR3 protein: ASRMGQGLGNTIY

J gene: TRBJ2-2
V gene: TRBV7-6
CDR3 protein: ASGSLAGTANTGELF

J gene: TRBJ1-2
V gene: TRBV7-3
CDR3 protein: ASSKYGGTEVYGYT

J gene: TRBJ1-2
V gene: TRBV30
CDR3 protein: AWSFLDRLVGGYT

J gene: TRBJ2-3
V gene: TRBV2
CDR3 protein: ASIGGAGDTQY

J gene: TRBJ2-2
V gene: TRBV19
CDR3 protein: AGRELGLAGGQGTGELF

J gene: TRBJ2-3
V gene: TRBV19
CDR3 protein: ASTHGGQGASTQY

J gene: TRBJ1-3
V gene: TRBV2
CDR3 protein: ASSDPSRSGNTIY

J gene: TRBJ2-1
V gene: TRBV30
CDR3 protein: AWTPTSLAGRHNEQF